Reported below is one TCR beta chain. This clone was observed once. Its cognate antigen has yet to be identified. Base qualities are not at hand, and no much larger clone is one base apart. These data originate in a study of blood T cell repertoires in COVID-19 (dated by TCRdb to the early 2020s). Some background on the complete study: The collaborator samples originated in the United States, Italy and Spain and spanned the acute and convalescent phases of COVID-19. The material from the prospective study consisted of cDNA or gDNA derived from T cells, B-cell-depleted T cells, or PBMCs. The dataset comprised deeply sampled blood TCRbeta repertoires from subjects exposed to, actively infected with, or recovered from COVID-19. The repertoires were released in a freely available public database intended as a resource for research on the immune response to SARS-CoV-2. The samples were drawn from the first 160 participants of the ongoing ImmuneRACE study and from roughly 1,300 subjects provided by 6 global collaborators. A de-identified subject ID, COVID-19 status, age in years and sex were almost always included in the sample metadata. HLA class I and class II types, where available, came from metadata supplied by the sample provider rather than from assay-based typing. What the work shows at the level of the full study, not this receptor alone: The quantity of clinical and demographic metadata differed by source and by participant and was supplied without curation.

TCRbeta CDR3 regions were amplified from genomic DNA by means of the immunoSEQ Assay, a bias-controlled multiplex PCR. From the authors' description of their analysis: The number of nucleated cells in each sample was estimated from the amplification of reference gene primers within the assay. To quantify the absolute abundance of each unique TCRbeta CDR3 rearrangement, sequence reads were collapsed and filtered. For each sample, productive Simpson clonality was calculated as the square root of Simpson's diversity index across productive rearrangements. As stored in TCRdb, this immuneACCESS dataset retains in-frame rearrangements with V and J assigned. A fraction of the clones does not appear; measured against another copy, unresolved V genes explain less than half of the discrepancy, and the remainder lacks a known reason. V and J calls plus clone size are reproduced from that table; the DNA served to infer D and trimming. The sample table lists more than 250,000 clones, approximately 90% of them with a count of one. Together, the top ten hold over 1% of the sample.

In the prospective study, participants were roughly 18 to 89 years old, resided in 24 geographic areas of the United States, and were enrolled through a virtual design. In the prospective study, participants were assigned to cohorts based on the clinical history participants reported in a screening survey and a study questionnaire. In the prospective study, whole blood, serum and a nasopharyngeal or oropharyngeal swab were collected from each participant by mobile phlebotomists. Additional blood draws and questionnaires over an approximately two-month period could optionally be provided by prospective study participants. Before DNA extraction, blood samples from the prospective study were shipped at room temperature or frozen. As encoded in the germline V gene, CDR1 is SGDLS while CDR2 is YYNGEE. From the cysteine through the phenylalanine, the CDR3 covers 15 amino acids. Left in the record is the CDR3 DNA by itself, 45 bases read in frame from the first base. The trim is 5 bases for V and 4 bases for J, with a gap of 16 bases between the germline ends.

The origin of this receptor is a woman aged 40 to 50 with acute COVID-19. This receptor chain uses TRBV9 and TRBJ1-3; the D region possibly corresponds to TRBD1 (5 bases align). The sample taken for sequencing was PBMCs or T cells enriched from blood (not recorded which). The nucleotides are TGTGCCAGCAGTCCTAGGCGGGGGACGGGAAACACCATATATTTT. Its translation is CASSPRRGTGNTIYF.